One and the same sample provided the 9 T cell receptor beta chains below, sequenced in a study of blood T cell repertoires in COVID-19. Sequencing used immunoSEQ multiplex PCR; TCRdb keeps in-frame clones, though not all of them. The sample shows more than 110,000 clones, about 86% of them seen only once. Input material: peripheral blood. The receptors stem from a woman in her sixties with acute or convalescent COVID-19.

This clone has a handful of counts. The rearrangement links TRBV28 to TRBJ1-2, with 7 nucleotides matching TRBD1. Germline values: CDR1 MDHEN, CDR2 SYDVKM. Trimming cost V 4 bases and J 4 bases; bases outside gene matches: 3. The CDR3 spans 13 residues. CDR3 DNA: TGTGCCAGCAGTTCCGACAGGGTCTATGGCTACACCTTC. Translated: CASSSDRVYGYTF.

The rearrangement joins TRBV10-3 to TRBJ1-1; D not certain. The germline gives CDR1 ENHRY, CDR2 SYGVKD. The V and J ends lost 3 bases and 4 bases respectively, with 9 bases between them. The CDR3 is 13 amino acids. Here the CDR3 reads CAISEREVTEAFF. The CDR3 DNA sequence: TGTGCCATCAGTGAACGGGAGGTCACTGAAGCTTTCTTT.

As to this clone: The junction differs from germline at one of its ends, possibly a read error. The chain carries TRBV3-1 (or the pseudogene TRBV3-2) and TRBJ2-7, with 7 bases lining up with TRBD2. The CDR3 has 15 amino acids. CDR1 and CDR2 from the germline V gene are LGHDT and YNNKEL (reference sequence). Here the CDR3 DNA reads TGTGCCAGCAGCCAACCGCGGGAGCTCTCCCACGAGCAGTACTTC. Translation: CASSQPRELSHEQYF.

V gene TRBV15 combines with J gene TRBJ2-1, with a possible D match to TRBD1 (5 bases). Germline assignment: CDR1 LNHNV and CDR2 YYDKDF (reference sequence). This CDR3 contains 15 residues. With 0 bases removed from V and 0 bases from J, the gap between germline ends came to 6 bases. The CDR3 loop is CATSRDRVSYNEQFF. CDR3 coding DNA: TGTGCCACCAGCAGAGACAGGGTCTCCTACAATGAGCAGTTCTTC.

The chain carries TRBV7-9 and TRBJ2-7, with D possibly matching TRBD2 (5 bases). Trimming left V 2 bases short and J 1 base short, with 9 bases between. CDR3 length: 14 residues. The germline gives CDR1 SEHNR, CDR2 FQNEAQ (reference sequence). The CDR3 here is CASSLYRGSYEQYF. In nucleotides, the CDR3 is TGTGCCAGCAGCTTATACCGGGGATCCTACGAGCAGTACTTC.

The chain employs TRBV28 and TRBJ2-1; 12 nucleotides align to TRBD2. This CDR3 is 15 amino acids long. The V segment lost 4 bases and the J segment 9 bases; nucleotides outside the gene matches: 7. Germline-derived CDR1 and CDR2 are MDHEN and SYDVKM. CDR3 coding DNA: TGTGCCAGCAGTTACCGGACTAGCGGGATCGGTGAGCAGTTCTTC. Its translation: CASSYRTSGIGEQFF.

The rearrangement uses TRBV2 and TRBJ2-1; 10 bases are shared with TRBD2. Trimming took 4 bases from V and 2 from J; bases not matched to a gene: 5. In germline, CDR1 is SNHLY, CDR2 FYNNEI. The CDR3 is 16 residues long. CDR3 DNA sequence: TGTGCCAGCAGTGTGTCTACTAGCGGGGCCTACAATGAGCAGTTCTTC. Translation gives CASSVSTSGAYNEQFF.

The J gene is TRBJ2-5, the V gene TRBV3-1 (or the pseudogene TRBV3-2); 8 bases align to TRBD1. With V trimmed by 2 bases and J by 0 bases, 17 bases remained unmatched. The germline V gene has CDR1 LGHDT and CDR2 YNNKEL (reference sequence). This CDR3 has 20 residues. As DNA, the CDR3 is TGTGCCAGCAGCCAATTGTGGGGGCAGGGGGCGGTTGGGTACCAAGAGACCCAGTACTTC. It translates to CASSQLWGQGAVGYQETQYF.

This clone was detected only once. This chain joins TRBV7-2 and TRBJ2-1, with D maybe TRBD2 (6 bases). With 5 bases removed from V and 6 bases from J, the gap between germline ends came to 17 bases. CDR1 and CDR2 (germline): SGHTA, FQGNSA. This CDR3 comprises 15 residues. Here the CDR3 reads CASSAPGLLTNEQFF. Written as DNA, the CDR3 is TGTGCCAGCAGCGCACCGGGACTTCTGACCAATGAGCAGTTCTTC.